The 24 T cell receptor beta chains reported below all come from one sample, sequenced in a study of glioma-infiltrating T cells. The iRepertoire nested amplicon-rescue multiplex PCR amplified TCR alpha and beta CDR3s from RNA. TCRdb processed the multiplex PCR reads anew with MiXCR; each CDR3 protein has one entry. Of tens of thousands of distinct CDR3 sequences listed, about 25% were seen once; the top ten hold more than 6.5%. Material for sequencing was glioma tissue, nonneoplastic brain tissue, or PBMCs (not recorded which). These receptors originate from a human donor with low-grade glioma or glioblastoma, undergoing nonglioma brain surgery, or in good health (not recorded which).

The chain joins TRBV4-2 to TRBJ2-4; 11 bases are a match to TRBD2. After removal of 3 bases from V and 0 bases from J, the junction contained 4 bases not matched to a gene. Germline assignment: CDR1 LGHNA and CDR2 YNFKEQ. The CDR3 has 17 residues. CDR3 sequence: CASSQGLADRAKNIQYF. The CDR3, as DNA: TGTGCCAGCAGCCAGGGACTAGCGGATCGAGCCAAAAACATTCAGTACTTC.

This clonotype was seen at least ten times. The rearrangement links TRBV20-1 to TRBJ2-7, with TRBD2 identical over 13 bases. This CDR3 has 13 residues. The germline gives CDR1 DFQATT, CDR2 SNEGSKA (reference sequence). J gave up 4 bases and V 3 bases, and 0 bases lay outside the gene matches. The DNA for the CDR3 is TGCAGTGCTAGGACTAGCGGGGGGTACGAGCAGTACTTC. The encoded protein is CSARTSGGYEQYF.

A remark on this clonotype: Without the conserved terminal phenylalanine or tryptophan, this CDR3 likely stems from a read error. The rearrangement links TRBV27 to TRBJ1-6, with D perhaps TRBD1 (5 bases). The CDR3 spans 18 residues. Germline CDR1 and CDR2: MNHEY and SMNVEV (reference sequence). CDR3 coding DNA: TGTGCCAGCAGTTTCACAGGTCCGAGGAGCTCCTATAACTCACCCCTCCACTTG. Translated: CASSFTGPRSSYNSPLHL.

This clonotype was counted ten times or more. V gene TRBV15 combines with J gene TRBJ2-7, with D uncertain. The CDR3 covers 13 residues. Germline V gives CDR1 LNHNV, CDR2 YYDKDF (reference sequence). The V end was cut by 0 bases, the J end by 2 bases, with 5 bases between. The CDR3 DNA is TGTGCCACCAGCAGAGATCGCCCCTACGAGCAGTACTTC. This translates into CATSRDRPYEQYF. Variable domain in full (rest from reference TRBV15 and TRBJ2-7): DAMVIQNPRYQVTQFGKPVTLSCSQTLNHNVMYWYQQKSSQAPKLLFHYYDKDFNNEADTPDNFQSRRPNTSFCFLDIRSPGLGDTAMYLCATSRDRPYEQYFGPGTRLTVT.

This clonotype was observed many times. V usage is TRBV29-1 and J usage is TRBJ1-2, with D uncertain. Germline CDR1 is SQVTM and CDR2 is ANQGSEA. There are 11 residues in the CDR3. V lost 5 bases to trimming and J lost 4 bases, with 8 bases between them. CDR3 loop: CSVYAAYGYTF. The CDR3 DNA reads TGCAGCGTTTACGCAGCCTATGGCTACACCTTC.

This clonotype showed up many times. The chain employs TRBV6-2 or TRBV6-3 and TRBJ2-3; D call uncertain. The CDR3 runs to 15 residues. V gave up 6 bases and J gave up 2 bases, with 15 bases separating them. Germline loops: CDR1 MNHEY, CDR2 SVGEGT. The CDR3 bases are TGTGCCAGCAGGGCCGCTGGTGTCAACACAGATACGCAGTATTTT. This gives the protein CASRAAGVNTDTQYF.

This clonotype was seen at least ten times. The chain combines TRBV11-2 with TRBJ2-3, with 10 bases aligning to TRBD2. The CDR3 is 16 residues long. Germline V gene lookup returns CDR1 SGHAT and CDR2 FQNNGV. Germline trimming cut 2 bases from V and 5 bases from J; bases unmatched to any gene: 7. CDR3 sequence (DNA): TGTGCCAGCAGCTTAAATAGTGCTAGCGGGAGAGATACGCAGTATTTT. Residues: CASSLNSASGRDTQYF.

This clonotype is a singleton in its sample. The J gene is TRBJ2-1, the V gene TRBV6-1; TRBD2 aligns across 10 bases. Germline V gene lookup returns CDR1 MNHNS and CDR2 SASEGT. CDR3 length: 17 residues. V was pared by 5 bases and J by 4 bases, with 11 bases of the junction left unmatched. Here the CDR3 DNA reads TGTGCCAGCAGTTCCTTGAATAGCGGGAGGAAATACAATGAGCAGTTCTTC. It translates to CASSSLNSGRKYNEQFF.

The rearrangement uses TRBV7-2 and TRBJ1-2; 10 bases align to TRBD1. Germline V gene sequence: CDR1 SGHTA, CDR2 FQGNSA. The CDR3 runs to 15 residues. V lost 1 base to trimming and J lost 8 bases; unmatched junction nucleotides: 7. The CDR3 DNA is TGTGCCAGCAGCTTAGAAGGGACAGGGGTCGCGGGCTACACCTTC. Translating it yields CASSLEGTGVAGYTF. The full variable domain, in which reference TRBV7-2 and TRBJ1-2 provide the parts outside the CDR3, is GAGVSQSPSNKVTEKGKDVELRCDPISGHTALYWYRQSLGQGLEFLIYFQGNSAPDKSGLPSDRFSAERTGGSVSTLTIQRTQQEDSAVYLCASSLEGTGVAGYTFGSGTRLTVV.

This clonotype has at least ten counts. This chain connects TRBV6-1 to TRBJ2-3, with D maybe TRBD2 (6 bases). The ends were cut back, 6 bases at V and 0 bases at J, with 10 bases in the middle. Germline V gene data show CDR1 as MNHNS and CDR2 as SASEGT. The length of the CDR3 is 14 residues. CDR3: CASRGGVSTDTQYF. In DNA form, the CDR3 reads TGTGCCAGCAGGGGCGGGGTTAGCACAGATACGCAGTATTTT.

The chain combines TRBV7-6 with TRBJ2-2, with D tentatively TRBD1 or TRBD2 (5 bases each). Trimming pared 1 base from V and 2 bases from J, leaving 14 bases between. The germline V gene has CDR1 SGHVS and CDR2 FNYEAQ. This CDR3 comprises 17 residues. CDR3 region: CASSLVGPGTNTGELFF. CDR3 bases: TGTGCCAGCAGCTTAGTAGGTCCGGGGACCAACACCGGGGAGCTGTTTTTT.

This sequence joins TRBV29-1 and TRBJ2-1, with 9 bases fitting TRBD1. Germline loops: CDR1 SQVTM, CDR2 ANQGSEA. J gave up 3 bases and V 7 bases, and 1 base lay outside the gene matches. The CDR3 consists of 12 residues. In DNA, the CDR3 is TGCAGCGGGGGACAGGGCTACAATGAGCAGTTCTTC. Translation gives CSGGQGYNEQFF.

The table lists this clonotype with a few counts. At one boundary the junction diverges from the germline segment, which might be a read error. CDR3 sequence reads: CASRLGYSNQPQHF. The CDR3 DNA follows: TGTGCCAGCAGATTAGGCTATAGCAATCAGCCCCAGCATTTT. The chain is built from TRBV12-3 or TRBV12-4 and TRBJ1-5; D not certain. This CDR3 is built from 14 residues.

The chain employs TRBV4-1 and TRBJ2-3; 10 positions match TRBD2. Germline trimming cut 0 bases from V and 0 bases from J; bases unmatched to any gene: 12. The CDR3 length is 20 residues. Germline V lookup: CDR1 MGHRA, CDR2 YSYEKL. CDR3 sequence (DNA): TGCGCCAGCAGCCAAGATAGGGAGACTAGCGGGTACCGAAGCACAGATACGCAGTATTTT. Translated, it gives CASSQDRETSGYRSTDTQYF.

The sample holds many counts of this clonotype. The rearrangement uses TRBV6-4 and TRBJ2-3; unclear D gene. Per germline, CDR1 MRHNA and CDR2 SNTAGT. CDR3 length: 13 residues. Trimming left V 7 bases short and J 5 bases short, with 13 bases between. CDR3 in amino acids: CASTRPPGDTQYF. Here the CDR3 DNA reads TGTGCCAGCACCAGACCCCCGGGAGATACGCAGTATTTT.

This clonotype was seen at least ten times. The chain links TRBV4-1 to TRBJ1-3, with a possible D match to TRBD1 (5 bases). CDR3 length: 18 residues. V gave up 1 base and J gave up 0 bases, with 16 bases separating them. Germline V CDR1 and CDR2: MGHRA, YSYEKL. CDR3 nucleotides: TGCGCCAGCAGCCAAGGAGGGTTGAGGGGAGCCTCTGGAAACACCATATATTTT. Translation gives CASSQGGLRGASGNTIYF.

Points on this clonotype: This may come from a read error, since a much larger clone is one base off. The chain couples TRBV12-3 or TRBV12-4 to TRBJ1-2; the D gene is possibly TRBD1 (5 bases). The CDR3 has 13 residues. CDR3 coding DNA: TGTGTCAGCAGGAGGGGTTTCAACTATGGCTACACCTTC. This translates into CVSRRGFNYGYTF.

This clonotype was detected many times. This chain uses TRBV7-2 with TRBJ2-1; D ambiguous. Between the trimmed V and J ends, which lost 4 bases and 1 base, there was a span of 11 bases. The CDR3 has 15 residues. The germline CDR1 and CDR2 sequences are SGHTA and FQGNSA. CDR3 sequence (DNA): TGTGCCAGCAGCTGGCTGACAAATTCCTACAATGAGCAGTTCTTC. Translating gives CASSWLTNSYNEQFF.

This clonotype was observed many times. The rearrangement links TRBV27 to TRBJ2-1, with TRBD1 identical over 7 bases. Trimming removed 3 bases from V and 2 bases from J; junction bases left unmatched: 4. Germline CDR1 reads MNHEY; CDR2 reads SMNVEV (reference sequence). CDR3 size: 15 residues. The CDR3 is CASSFDRVAYNEQFF. The CDR3 bases are TGTGCCAGCAGTTTCGACAGGGTCGCCTACAATGAGCAGTTCTTC.

Comments on this clonotype: One base away lies a much larger clone, so this may be a sequencing read error. This chain links TRBV6-1 with TRBJ2-4; 8 bases map to TRBD2. Germline V gives CDR1 MNHNS, CDR2 SASEGT. CDR3 length: 13 residues. V was clipped by 5 bases and J by 9 bases; unmatched bases: 6. The CDR3 coding sequence is TGTGCCAGCAGTTCGACGGGACTAGGCATTCAGTACTTC. This codes for CASSSTGLGIQYF.

This clonotype occurred many times. The CDR3 sequence: CASSRVGPYEQYF. The CDR3 DNA reads TGTGCCAGCAGCCGGGTTGGGCCCTACGAGCAGTACTTC. This rearrangement joins TRBV27 to TRBJ2-7; D gene unclear. The CDR3 spans 13 residues. Germline-derived CDR1 and CDR2 are MNHEY and SMNVEV (reference sequence). Trimming cost V 6 bases and J 2 bases, with 11 bases left between them.

V and J are TRBV5-1 and TRBJ1-2, with D uncertain. Looked up from germline, CDR1 is SGHRS and CDR2 is YFSETQ. Trimming shortened V by 0 bases and J by 5 bases, and 11 bases separated the two germline ends. CDR3 length: 14 residues. CDR3 in amino acids: CASSLVSVEYGYTF. CDR3 nucleotide sequence: TGCGCCAGCAGCTTGGTATCAGTTGAATATGGCTACACCTTC.

This clonotype has at least ten counts. The chain links TRBV10-3 to TRBJ2-3, with D uncertain. The germline CDR1 and CDR2 sequences are ENHRY and SYGVKD. The CDR3 has 13 residues. Deletions cut 7 bases from V and 0 bases from J, with 8 bases between. CDR3 nucleotides: TGTGCCATCAAGGCGGTTAGCACAGATACGCAGTATTTT. It yields the protein CAIKAVSTDTQYF.

This clonotype was counted ten times or more. The chain recombines TRBV20-1 with TRBJ1-1; a weak D match, TRBD1 (6 bases). V was shortened by 6 bases and J by 1 base, with 9 bases between the two germline ends. Germline CDR1 and CDR2: DFQATT and SNEGSKA (reference sequence). This CDR3 has 12 residues. CDR3 sequence: CSAPGQNTEAFF. The CDR3 nucleotides are TGCAGTGCCCCGGGACAGAACACTGAAGCTTTCTTT.